At least ten counts were recorded for the clone carrying this T cell receptor beta chain. With 5 bases clipped from V and 9 bases from J, the junction kept 3 bases outside the gene matches. The CDR3 runs to 12 residues. The data were taken from a study of T-cell reconstitution after alpha-beta-depleted transplantation in children. The authors prepared the TCRbeta library with unique molecular identifiers. TCRdb reprocessed the PCR reads with MiXCR, giving one entry per CDR3 protein. The table shows some 600,000 distinct CDR3 sequences, with 10% to 15% occurring only once. Sequencing used PBMCs, mostly from graft donor cells, obtained 360 days after TCRalphabeta/CD19-depleted stem cell transplant. The genes are TRBV12-3 or TRBV12-4 and TRBJ2-7; 11 bases map to TRBD2. This TCR derives from a male patient younger than 18 who had a stem cell transplant for acute myeloid leukemia, so the T cells may come from the graft donor. For the CDR3, the DNA is TGTGCCAGCAGTCAGGGACTAGCGGTGCAGTACTTC. This encodes CASSQGLAVQYF.